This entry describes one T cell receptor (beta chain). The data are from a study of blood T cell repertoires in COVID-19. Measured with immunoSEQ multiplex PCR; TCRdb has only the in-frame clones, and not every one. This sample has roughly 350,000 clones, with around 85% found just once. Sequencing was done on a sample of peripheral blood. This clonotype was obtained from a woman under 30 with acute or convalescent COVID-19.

The CDR3 bases are TGTGCCAGCAGCTTACAAGTCGGGACAGATGGCTACACCTTC. Amino acids: CASSLQVGTDGYTF. The V gene is TRBV7-3, the J gene TRBJ1-2; TRBD1 matches 7 bases. Germline V lookup: CDR1 SGHTA, CDR2 FQGTGA. V lost 2 bases and J lost 6; bases outside the gene matches: 6. The CDR3 is 14 amino acids.